This T cell receptor (beta chain) was captured in a study of shared clonotypes between healthy human individuals. Sequencing used immunoSEQ multiplex PCR; TCRdb keeps in-frame clones, though not all of them. The data hold more than 850,000 clones, with more than 75% observed a single time. This clone was seen at least ten times. The CDR3 length is 13 residues. From germline, CDR1 is SGHVS and CDR2 FNYEAQ. V was shortened by 1 base and J by 2 bases, with 5 bases between the two germline ends. This receptor was taken from a man aged 18 to 29 in good health. Some clones in this sample may be carry-over from other donors' samples. The genes are TRBV7-6 and TRBJ1-1; unclear D gene. The sample consisted of memory CD4+ T cells from PBMCs. This sample's subset: CD45RA-negative fraction. CDR3 region: CASSLGRNTEAFF. CDR3 sequence (DNA): TGTGCCAGCAGCTTAGGCAGAAACACTGAAGCTTTCTTT.